This passage covers 8 T cell receptor beta chains from one sample sequenced in a study of T-cell reconstitution after alpha-beta-depleted transplantation in children. TCRbeta library preparation incorporated unique molecular identifiers. TCRdb reprocessed the PCR reads via MiXCR and lists one record per CDR3 protein. The table lists about 610,000 distinct CDR3 sequences, approximately 10% of them singletons. The sequences come from PBMCs from the stem cell graft donor, collected from the stem cell graft. These receptor sequences come from a human donor who donated a stem cell graft to a child with acute myeloid leukemia.

This clonotype has more than one count but fewer than ten. The V and J genes are TRBV7-3 and TRBJ1-2; D gene unclear. V was shortened by 4 bases and J by 2 bases, with 11 bases between the two germline ends. The CDR3 totals 14 residues. CDR1 SGHTA and CDR2 FQGTGA come from the germline V gene. CDR3 bases: TGTGCCAGCAGCTACGGAGGCCGGAACTATGGCTACACCTTC. Translated, it gives CASSYGGRNYGYTF. Together with reference TRBV7-3 and TRBJ1-2, the CDR3 gives the full variable domain: GAGVSQTPSNKVTEKGKYVELRCDPISGHTALYWYRQSLGQGPEFLIYFQGTGAADDSGLPNDRFFAVRPEGSVSTLKIQRTERGDSAVYLCASSYGGRNYGYTFGSGTRLTVV.

The chain links TRBV13 to TRBJ2-5; 16 bases map to TRBD2. This CDR3 region has 18 residues. V shed 8 bases, J shed 1 base, and the junction held 10 bases outside the gene matches. The germline CDR1 and CDR2 sequences are PRHDT and FYEKMQ (reference sequence). CDR3 residues: CASCSGLAGGVGQETQYF. The DNA for the CDR3 is TGTGCCAGCTGCTCGGGACTAGCGGGAGGGGTCGGCCAAGAGACCCAGTACTTC.

This chain links TRBV9 with TRBJ1-5, with 9 bases aligning to TRBD1. Germline lookup yields CDR1 SGDLS and CDR2 YYNGEE. With V trimmed by 3 bases and J by 6 bases, 7 bases remained unmatched. The CDR3 has 15 amino acids. The CDR3 sequence: CASSAQGAGTQPQHF. The CDR3 nucleotides read TGTGCCAGCAGCGCACAGGGGGCAGGAACTCAGCCCCAGCATTTT.

The V gene is TRBV29-1, the J gene TRBJ2-1; 9 positions agree with TRBD2. CDR1 and CDR2 (germline): SQVTM, ANQGSEA. CDR3 length: 14 amino acids. The ends lost 5 bases at V and 9 bases at J; junction bases unmatched: 11. The CDR3 reads CSVWSSGTIGEQFF. The DNA of the CDR3 is TGCAGCGTTTGGTCTAGCGGGACTATAGGTGAGCAGTTCTTC.

In nucleotides, the CDR3 is TGTGCCAGCAGCCAGGGACTGCTTCTAGAGCAGTACTTC. Protein product: CASSQGLLLEQYF. This chain uses TRBV7-9 with TRBJ2-7; a weak D match, TRBD2 (6 bases). The CDR3 sequence is 13 residues long. Trimming stripped 5 bases from V and 7 bases from J, with 15 bases between. Germline CDR1 reads SEHNR; CDR2 reads FQNEAQ (reference sequence).

Of note for this clonotype: A junction end diverges from the germline sequence, so it may reflect a read error. V gene TRBV7-1 combines with J gene TRBJ2-2; 12 bases are a match to TRBD2. TRBV7-1 is an open reading frame, and its role is uncertain. There are 18 residues in the CDR3. The CDR3 region is CSSSPRPSGRAHTGELFF. CDR3 nucleotide sequence: TGTTCCAGCAGCCCCCGACCTAGCGGGAGGGCCCACACCGGGGAGCTGTTTTTT.

This clonotype appeared many times. This chain uses TRBV7-9 with TRBJ2-1, with D possibly being TRBD2 (6 bases). Germline V gene data show CDR1 as SEHNR and CDR2 as FQNEAQ (reference sequence). Trimming cost V 3 bases and J 4 bases, with 13 bases left between them. CDR3 length equals 15 residues. CDR3 sequence (DNA): TGTGCCAGCAGCTTCTCGACTAGAATGTACAATGAGCAGTTCTTC. Translating gives CASSFSTRMYNEQFF. Filled out from reference TRBV7-9 and TRBJ2-1, the complete variable domain reads DTGVSQNPRHKITKRGQNVTFRCDPISEHNRLYWYRQTLGQGPEFLTYFQNEAQLEKSRLLSDRFSAERPKGSFSTLEIQRTEQGDSAMYLCASSFSTRMYNEQFFGPGTRLTVL.

In this sample, this clonotype turned up a few times. The V and J genes are TRBV20-1 and TRBJ2-5; tentatively, D is TRBD2 (5 bases). This CDR3 has 13 amino acids. V shed 5 bases and J shed 3 bases, with 13 bases lying between them. CDR1 DFQATT and CDR2 SNEGSKA come from the germline V gene (reference sequence). CDR3 residues: CSAPRLGEETQYF. As DNA, the CDR3 is TGCAGTGCTCCTCGACTGGGAGAAGAGACCCAGTACTTC.